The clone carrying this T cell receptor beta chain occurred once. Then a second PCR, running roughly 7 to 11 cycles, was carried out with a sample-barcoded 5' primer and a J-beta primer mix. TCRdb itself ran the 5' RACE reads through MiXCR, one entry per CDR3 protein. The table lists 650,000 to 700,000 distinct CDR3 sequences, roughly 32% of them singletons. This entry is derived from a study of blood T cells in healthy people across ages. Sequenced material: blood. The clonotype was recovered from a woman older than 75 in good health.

CDR3 coding DNA: TGCGCCAGCAGCTTGGGACAGGGATATTACAGTGAGCAGTACTTC. This translates into CASSLGQGYYSEQYF. V and J are TRBV5-1 and TRBJ2-5, with 7 positions matching TRBD1. The CDR3 extends over 15 amino acids. The V and J ends lost 0 bases and 11 bases, in that order; junction bases with no gene match: 13. Looked up from germline, CDR1 is SGHRS and CDR2 is YFSETQ.